The source of this T cell receptor beta chain is a study of T cell responses to AZD1222 COVID-19 vaccine (dated by TCRdb to about 2021). Regarding the research as a whole: TCR sequencing covered roughly 230 trial participants: 200 to 220 given two doses of AZD1222 and approximately 26 given two doses of MenACWY control vaccine. Trial participants were enrolled by age into 18-55, 56-69 and 70-plus year subgroups, with approximately 150, 30 and 60 TCR-sequenced participants respectively.

From cysteine to phenylalanine, the CDR3 is 14 amino acids long. The read is trimmed to its CDR3 DNA, 42 bases read in frame from base 1. The junction carries 14 bases between V and J, which are trimmed by 4 bases and 7 bases respectively. Via the germline V gene, CDR1 is MNHEY and CDR2 SVGEGT. The time point label, as the study defines it: baseline before first vaccination. The intended sense of this specimen's treatment or condition label: meningococcal conjugate vaccine given as trial control. The vaccinee samples were drawn from two UK trials, COV001 and COV002, one of which was a single-blind randomized controlled phase 2/3 trial testing AZD1222 (ChAdOx1 nCoV-19) in healthy adults. For TCRbeta chain sequencing, PBMC samples were collected from trial participants at day 0 and at day 28 after the second dose. With regard to this clone: Its binding antigen is unknown. No much larger clonotype is one base removed from it; base qualities were not supplied.

The CDR3 regions of human TCRbeta chains were subjected to immunosequencing. The study's processing was this. TCRs in the repertoires were matched against a reference library of SARS-CoV-2-specific TCRs that had been generated with the MIRA antigen-specificity platform. Breadth meant the fraction of unique TCRs that were SARS-CoV-2-associated, whereas depth meant the fraction of total T cells that were SARS-CoV-2-associated. Using the MIRA data, each spike-specific TCR was mapped to the spike region that the TCR reacts to and placed in a CD4 or CD8 class. Log10-transformed breadth and depth values were compared by one-way ANOVA with Sidak's multiple comparisons tests. The table comes from immuneACCESS by way of TCRdb, which keeps in-frame sequences with V and J called. Part of the clones is missing from these tables; in studies checked, under half for an unresolved V gene and the rest for unknown reasons. V, J and clone size are those of that table, while D and trimming were read from the DNA. The sample table lists tens of thousands of clones, about 90% of them with a count of one. The top ten hold 4% to 6% of the sample.

General conclusions and limits of the study: CD4 TCRs associated with the vaccine covered the entire spike protein, and the dominant responses were in regions 160-218 and 743-854. Reportedly, almost half of the unique spike-specific TCRs recognized epitopes lying outside the regions that are mutated in the B.1.351 and B.1.1.7 variants. Conclusions about previously exposed vaccinees are limited because only five to seven AZD1222 recipients were SARS-CoV-2 seropositive at baseline. After two AZD1222 doses, spike-specific TCR breadth and depth were significantly higher than at day 0 and than in MenACWY recipients. The 56-69-year group was small, and its depth increase did not reach significance, likely because of low power. No day 14 peak-response samples were available, so repertoires were characterized only after the peak T cell response. Participants were mostly white British, with more females than males. The authors suggested clonal diversity may have been underestimated.

The chain links TRBV6-2 or TRBV6-3 with TRBJ2-1, with no D gene named confidently. Sequencing used peripheral blood, obtained on day 0 of MenACWY control vaccination. The TCR was taken from an adult in good health. The CDR3 amino acid sequence is: CASSSAARTNEQFF. At the DNA level, the sequence is TGTGCCAGCAGTTCGGCAGCTAGAACGAATGAGCAGTTCTTC.